These T cell receptor beta chains were read from a single sample in a study of spatial heterogeneity in lung cancer. TCRdb re-analysed the 5' RACE reads in MiXCR, keeping a single row per CDR3 protein. The sample lists some 30,000 distinct CDR3 sequences, roughly 10% occurring once. The sequenced sample was PBMCs, obtained at follow-up. The receptors here all came from a female donor with early-stage non-small cell lung cancer. CDR3s include the opening cysteine and the closing phenylalanine or tryptophan. D genes are given only for firm matches. Rows give clone size only sometimes, using once, few, many, or a class for an expanded clone.

J: TRBJ2-7
size: few
D: TRBD2
V: TRBV28
DNA: TGTGCCAGCAGTCCCCGGACTAGCGGACTCGAGCAGTACTTC
CDR3: CASSPRTSGLEQYF

J: TRBJ2-2
size: many
D: TRBD1
V: TRBV19
DNA: TGTGCCAGTAGCGACAACTCTATTTTCTCGGGACAGGGAGGCACCGGGGAGCTGTTTTTT
CDR3: CASSDNSIFSGQGGTGELFF

J: TRBJ1-5
size: many
D: NA
V: TRBV20-1
DNA: TGCAGTGCTAGACCGGGTAATCGGCCCCAGCATTTT
CDR3: CSARPGNRPQHF

J: TRBJ2-3
size: few
D: TRBD1
V: TRBV7-2
DNA: TGTGCCAGCAGCCGGGACAGGGGGCTTGGAGATACGCAGTATTTT
CDR3: CASSRDRGLGDTQYF

J: TRBJ2-5
size: NA
D: TRBD1
V: TRBV7-8
DNA: TGTGCCAGCAGCTTAGGGACAGGGCAAGCCCGGTACCAAGAGACCCAGTACTTC
CDR3: CASSLGTGQARYQETQYF

J: TRBJ1-1
size: few
D: NA
V: TRBV7-6
DNA: TGTGCCAGCAGCTTAGCGCTCAGAGGGGCCACTGAAGCTTTCTTT
CDR3: CASSLALRGATEAFF

J: TRBJ2-7
size: few
D: NA
V: TRBV12-5
DNA: TGTGCTAGTGGTTTGGGGGCAGAGAGCGAGCAGTACTTC
CDR3: CASGLGAESEQYF

J: TRBJ2-3
size: many
D: TRBD2
V: TRBV5-1
DNA: TGCGCCAGCAGCTTGGAAACTAGCGGGGGGCTCCCGAGGGGCACAGATACGCAGTATTTT
CDR3: CASSLETSGGLPRGTDTQYF

J: TRBJ1-2
size: few
D: NA
V: TRBV7-8
DNA: TGTGCCAGCAGCCCCCTATATGATTCGACTTGGAACTATGGCTACACCTTC
CDR3: CASSPLYDSTWNYGYTF

J: TRBJ1-2
size: NA
D: NA
V: TRBV29-1
DNA: TGCAGCGTGGCAAGGGGCGATAACTATGGCTACACCTTC
CDR3: CSVARGDNYGYTF

J: TRBJ2-3
size: few
D: NA
V: TRBV12-3/TRBV12-4
DNA: TGTGCCAGCAGTTTATTGAACCCAGGGACGCAGTATTTT
CDR3: CASSLLNPGTQYF

J: TRBJ2-3
size: few
D: NA
V: TRBV20-1
DNA: TGCAGTGCTAGATCGGGGGATAGCACAGATACGCAGTATTTT
CDR3: CSARSGDSTDTQYF

J: TRBJ2-3
size: many
D: TRBD1
V: TRBV7-9
DNA: TGTGCCAGCAGCCCCAGGGGGCGCACAGATACGCAGTATTTT
CDR3: CASSPRGRTDTQYF

J: TRBJ2-5
size: few
D: NA
V: TRBV7-2
DNA: TGTGCCAGCAGCGCCCGGCAAACCCAAGAGACCCAGTACTTC
CDR3: CASSARQTQETQYF

J: TRBJ2-4
size: many
D: NA
V: TRBV30
DNA: TGTGCCTGGGACCCGGGACTGTTAGCCAAAAACATTCAGTACTTC
CDR3: CAWDPGLLAKNIQYF

J: TRBJ2-5
size: many
D: NA
V: TRBV11-2
DNA: TGTGCCAGCAGCTTTGGAACAGTCCAGGAGACCCAGTACTTC
CDR3: CASSFGTVQETQYF

J: TRBJ2-7
size: many
D: NA
V: TRBV5-1
DNA: TGCGCCAGCAGCGATCTTTCAGGGAACGACGAGCAGTACTTC
CDR3: CASSDLSGNDEQYF

J: TRBJ2-7
size: NA
D: NA
V: TRBV5-1
DNA: TGCGCCAGCAGCGTTGACTGGGGCGAGCAGTACTTC
CDR3: CASSVDWGEQYF

J: TRBJ1-4
size: many
D: TRBD1
V: TRBV28
DNA: TGTGCCAGCAGTTTGGAGACAGGGATTAATGAAAAACTGTTTTTT
CDR3: CASSLETGINEKLFF

J: TRBJ2-2
size: NA
D: TRBD1
V: TRBV29-1
DNA: TGCAGCGTTGAGCTTGACAGGGTGCTGAACACCGGGGAGCTGTTTTTT
CDR3: CSVELDRVLNTGELFF

J: TRBJ2-3
size: many
D: NA
V: TRBV5-1
DNA: TGCGCCAGCAGCTTGGCCCCCGCCACAGATACGCAGTATTTT
CDR3: CASSLAPATDTQYF

J: TRBJ1-5
size: many
D: NA
V: TRBV12-3/TRBV12-4
DNA: TGTGCCAGCAGTTTTAAGAGGTTCGAGTTTCAGCCCCAGCATTTT
CDR3: CASSFKRFEFQPQHF

J: TRBJ2-2
size: many
D: NA
V: TRBV2
DNA: TGTGCCAGCAGTCTGTCCGACATCACCGGGGAGCTGTTTTTT
CDR3: CASSLSDITGELFF

J: TRBJ1-6
size: many
D: NA
V: TRBV7-8
DNA: TGTGCCAGCAGCTCCGGGGGGTGGAATTCACCCCTCCACTTT
CDR3: CASSSGGWNSPLHF

J: TRBJ2-7
size: NA
D: TRBD1
V: TRBV5-6
DNA: TGTGCCAGCAGCTCCGGGACAGGGGTTTACGAGCAGTACTTC
CDR3: CASSSGTGVYEQYF

J: TRBJ1-2
size: many
D: NA
V: TRBV28
DNA: TGTGCCAGTTGTCGAAACTATGGCTACACCTTC
CDR3: CASCRNYGYTF

J: TRBJ2-1
size: many
D: TRBD2
V: TRBV28
DNA: TGTGCCAGCAGTTTTGCTAGCGGGACTAACAATGAGCAGTTCTTC
CDR3: CASSFASGTNNEQFF

J: TRBJ1-1
size: many
D: NA
V: TRBV6-4
DNA: TGTGCCAGCAGTAAAGTCCTGAACACTGAAGCTTTCTTT
CDR3: CASSKVLNTEAFF

J: TRBJ1-5
size: NA
D: NA
V: TRBV7-2
DNA: TGTGCCAGCAGCTTAGCGGCCGGGGGTCCTAGCAATCAGCCCCAGCATTTT
CDR3: CASSLAAGGPSNQPQHF

J: TRBJ2-1
size: few
D: TRBD2
V: TRBV13
DNA: TGTGCCAGCAGCGCGTCTAGCGGGGGGCTTTTTAATGAGCAGTTCTTC
CDR3: CASSASSGGLFNEQFF

J: TRBJ2-7
size: NA
D: NA
V: TRBV12-3/TRBV12-4
DNA: TGTGCCAGCAGTTTGGGCAGGGTCAACGAGCAGTACTTC
CDR3: CASSLGRVNEQYF

J: TRBJ2-3
size: few
D: TRBD2
V: TRBV5-1
DNA: TGCGCCAGCAGCTTGGAACGGGGCGGGGGAAGAGCAGATACGCAGTATTTT
CDR3: CASSLERGGGRADTQYF

J: TRBJ1-4
size: NA
D: NA
V: TRBV4-3
DNA: TGCGCCAGCAGCCAAACCCCCCTGGACAGCCGCGTACTAACTAATGAAAAACTGTTTTTT
CDR3: CASSQTPLDSRVLTNEKLFF

J: TRBJ1-1
size: many
D: NA
V: TRBV7-7
DNA: TGTGCCAGCGGGCGGGATCTGAACACTGAAGCTTTCTTT
CDR3: CASGRDLNTEAFF

J: TRBJ2-7
size: many
D: NA
V: TRBV2
DNA: TGTGCCAGCAGTGAAGCGCCATCGGCTAGCCTGCAGTACTTC
CDR3: CASSEAPSASLQYF